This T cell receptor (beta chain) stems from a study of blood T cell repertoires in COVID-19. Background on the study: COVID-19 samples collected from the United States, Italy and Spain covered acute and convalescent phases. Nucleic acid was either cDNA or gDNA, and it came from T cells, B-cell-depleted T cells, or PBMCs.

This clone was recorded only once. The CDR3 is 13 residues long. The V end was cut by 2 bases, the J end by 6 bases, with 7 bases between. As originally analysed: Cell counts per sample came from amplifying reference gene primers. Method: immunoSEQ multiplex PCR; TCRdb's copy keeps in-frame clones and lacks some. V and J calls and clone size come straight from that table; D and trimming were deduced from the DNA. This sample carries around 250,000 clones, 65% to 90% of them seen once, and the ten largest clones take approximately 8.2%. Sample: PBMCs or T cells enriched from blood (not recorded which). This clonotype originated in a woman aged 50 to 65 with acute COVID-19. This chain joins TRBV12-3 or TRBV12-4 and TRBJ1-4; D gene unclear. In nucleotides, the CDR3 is TGTGCCAGCAGTTTAATCGGGGATGAAAAACTGTTTTTT. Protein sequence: CASSLIGDEKLFF.